The 4 T cell receptor beta chains below come from one sample, sequenced in a study of memory CD4+ T cells and cytomegalovirus serostatus. Libraries were prepared by immunoSEQ multiplex PCR; TCRdb keeps only in-frame clonotypes and omits some of them. This table has nearly 60,000 clones, 80% to 90% appearing once. The sort gate was single viable CD3+CD4+CD8-CD45RO+ cells for memory CD4+ T cells. The material sequenced was memory CD4+ T cells from blood. These receptors came from an adult in good health and CMV-seronegative.

This clone was seen a few times. Different DNA sequences within this sample yield the same CDR3. This chain connects TRBV10-3 to TRBJ1-4; D uncertain. Germline CDR1 and CDR2: ENHRY and SYGVKD. The V gene lost 4 bases and the J gene lost 1 base, with 4 bases spanning the gap. The CDR3 loop spans 13 amino acids. The chain's CDR3 is CAISGGTNEKLFF. For the CDR3, the DNA is TGTGCCATCAGTGGAGGAACTAATGAAAAACTGTTTTTT.

Only a few counts were recorded for this clone. This chain uses TRBV14 with TRBJ1-2; TRBD1 is a possible D gene (5 bases). This CDR3 region has 13 residues. Trimming shortened V by 6 bases and J by 4 bases, and 12 bases separated the two germline ends. Looked up from germline, CDR1 is SGHDN and CDR2 is FVKESK. The CDR3, as DNA: TGTGCCAGCAGACCTGGGACGGCCTATGGCTACACCTTC. Protein sequence: CASRPGTAYGYTF.

This rearrangement joins TRBV11-3 to TRBJ2-2, with D possibly being TRBD1 or TRBD2 (6 bases each). This CDR3 is built from 16 residues. Germline V gene sequence: CDR1 SGHNT, CDR2 YENEEA. With 2 bases removed from V and 0 bases from J, the gap between germline ends came to 10 bases. The CDR3 here is CASSLIRGPNTGELFF. The CDR3 DNA follows: TGTGCCAGCAGCTTAATCCGGGGGCCGAACACCGGGGAGCTGTTTTTT.

The chain joins TRBV5-6 to TRBJ1-4; D uncertain. V shed 7 bases and J shed 6 bases, with 19 bases lying between them. The CDR3 is 15 amino acids. CDR1 and CDR2 from the germline V gene are SGHDT and YYEEEE. CDR3 residues: CASGAAIGVDEKLFF. The CDR3 DNA reads as TGTGCCAGCGGCGCTGCTATAGGAGTAGATGAAAAACTGTTTTTT.